This T cell receptor beta chain was profiled in a study of blood T cells in healthy people across ages. Findings of the study overall: Measured against age, TCR beta diversity per million T cells decreased in a roughly linear manner. Any changes in expanded clonotypes were possibly confounded, as donor CMV status remained unknown. Donors of long life had a larger count of naive CD4+ cells and greater diversity than aged donors.

It was with a sample-barcoded 5' primer and a J-beta primer mix that a second PCR of about 6 to 12 cycles was run. There were at least 2.5 million CDR3-containing paired-end reads obtained from each sample. TCRdb ran MiXCR on the 5' RACE reads and lists one entry per CDR3 protein. The data show around 800,000 distinct CDR3 sequences, 62% seen once. Germline V gene sequence: CDR1 DFQATT, CDR2 SNEGSKA (reference sequence). The CDR3 covers 12 residues. V lost 6 bases and J lost 3, with 12 bases in between. A word on this clonotype: Its antigen is not identified.

The rearrangement links TRBV20-1 to TRBJ2-7; TRBD1 might be the D (7 bases). The receptor's source is a man younger than 40 in good health. The sequenced sample consisted of blood. CDR3 bases: TGCAGTGCCTGGCGGGACAGCTACGAGCAGTACTTC. Its protein product is CSAWRDSYEQYF.